The source of this T cell receptor (beta chain) is a study of PD-L1 blockade in urothelial cancer. The time point is: pretreatment peripheral blood. Method: immunoSEQ multiplex PCR; TCRdb's copy keeps in-frame clones and lacks some. The sample has about 95,000 clones; roughly 84% are singletons. This clone was seen a few times. Trimming removed 5 bases at V and 4 bases at J, with 21 bases between. CDR3 length: 17 amino acids. Germline-derived CDR1 and CDR2 are SEHNR and FQNEAQ (reference sequence). The source material was PBMCs, sampled around atezolizumab (anti-PD-L1) treatment. The receptor's source is a man aged 55 to 70 with urothelial cancer. The V gene is TRBV7-9, the J gene TRBJ1-3, with a weak D call TRBD1 (5 bases). CDR3 nucleotides: TGTGCCAGCAGCCGTCGTTTAGTGGGGCCGCTCGGAAACACCATATATTTT. Amino acid sequence: CASSRRLVGPLGNTIYF.